What follows is one TCR beta chain and its context. Here immunoSEQ multiplex PCR was the method, and the copy in TCRdb shows in-frame clones only, minus some. The data hold 60,000 to 90,000 clones, with about 93% observed a single time. The data were taken from a study of T cell changes during pregnancy in multiple sclerosis. The germline gives CDR1 SQVTM, CDR2 ANQGSEA. V shed 6 bases and J shed 6 bases, with 18 bases lying between them. The CDR3 length is 14 residues. V gene TRBV29-1 combines with J gene TRBJ2-1; possible D gene TRBD2, 6 bases. This sample comprised peripheral blood, obtained in the first trimester of pregnancy. This sequence was found in a female donor in good health, enrolled as a control in a pregnancy study. This CDR3 is CSVDSGVTGNEQFF. The CDR3, as DNA: TGCAGCGTCGATAGCGGAGTAACGGGCAATGAGCAGTTCTTC.